This record looks at one T cell receptor (beta chain) sequence and its context. This sample stems from a study of blood T cell repertoires in COVID-19. Profiling relied on immunoSEQ multiplex PCR, and the TCRdb table lists in-frame clones only, not all of them. The sample includes approximately 310,000 clones, around 86% seen only once; the top ten take 1%. The CDR3 spans 14 residues. Germline CDR1 reads MNHEY; CDR2 reads SVGAGI. The J segment lost 7 bases and the V segment lost 0 bases, leaving 3 bases of the junction unmatched. This TCR was sampled from a man aged 45 to 65 with active or convalescent COVID-19. The chain has TRBV6-5 and TRBJ1-5, with 7 positions matching TRBD1. The sequencing input was peripheral blood. As DNA, the CDR3 is TGTGCCAGCAGTTACTCGAGGGGGCGGCAGCCCCAGCATTTT. As protein: CASSYSRGRQPQHF.